Shown below are 17 T cell receptor beta chains from a single sample sequenced in a study of cytomegalovirus exposure and HLA in healthy donors. With 60 Vbeta and 13 Jbeta primers, the PCR was carried out. Method: immunoSEQ multiplex PCR; TCRdb's copy keeps in-frame clones and lacks some. Seen here are approximately 170,000 clones, roughly 83% observed once, and the top ten hold approximately 1.2%. The sequencing sample was made of PBMCs. Source of these receptors: a boy between 2 and 10 years old in good health and CMV-seronegative.

The rearrangement joins TRBV12-5 to TRBJ2-2, with TRBD2 matching over 10 bases. Germline V gives CDR1 LGHNT, CDR2 FRNRAP. This CDR3 has 18 residues. The V segment lost 0 bases and the J segment 2 bases; nucleotides outside the gene matches: 6. The CDR3, as DNA: TGTGCTAGTGGTTTGGTACCCCAGCGGGGGGGAAACACCGGGGAGCTGTTTTTT. It yields the protein CASGLVPQRGGNTGELFF.

CDR3 amino acids: CASSSKTSGGQETQYF. CDR3 bases: TGTGCCAGCAGCTCCAAGACTAGCGGGGGGCAAGAGACCCAGTACTTC. The chain is built from TRBV7-9 and TRBJ2-5; TRBD2 matches at 13 bases. Germline values: CDR1 SEHNR, CDR2 FQNEAQ (reference sequence). The CDR3 is made up of 16 amino acids. Trimming at V came to 4 bases and at J to 2 bases, leaving 4 bases not matched to a gene.

The gene calls are TRBV6-5 and TRBJ2-7; D unresolved. The germline CDR1 and CDR2 sequences are MNHEY and SVGAGI. V was pared by 7 bases and J by 0 bases, with 16 bases between. This CDR3 contains 15 residues. CDR3 region: CASTPPPGGSYEQYV. CDR3 nucleotide sequence: TGTGCCAGCACCCCGCCCCCGGGTGGCTCCTACGAGCAGTACGTC.

This chain connects TRBV25-1 to TRBJ2-3; TRBD2 matches at 9 bases. The J segment lost 5 bases and the V segment lost 1 base, leaving 4 bases of the junction unmatched. This CDR3 is built from 15 residues. Germline lookup yields CDR1 MGHDK and CDR2 SYGVNS. The chain's CDR3 is CASSEWASGIDTQYF. CDR3 sequence (DNA): TGTGCCAGCAGTGAATGGGCTAGCGGGATAGATACGCAGTATTTT.

The chain recombines TRBV5-1 with TRBJ1-2; D gene unclear. CDR3 length: 11 amino acids. From germline, CDR1 is SGHRS and CDR2 YFSETQ. Trimming took 7 bases from V and 3 from J, leaving 7 bases between them. The CDR3 here is CASRGDYGYTF. In DNA form, the CDR3 reads TGCGCCAGCCGAGGCGACTATGGCTACACCTTC.

The rearrangement joins TRBV6-6 to TRBJ2-2; possibly TRBD1 for D (5 bases). In germline, CDR1 is MNHNY, CDR2 SVGAGI (reference sequence). The CDR3 contains 14 residues. V was cut by 0 bases and J by 6 bases, with 8 bases left in between. CDR3 nucleotide sequence: TGTGCCAGCAGTTACTCCCAGGGTGCCGGGGAGCTGTTTTTT. Translation: CASSYSQGAGELFF.

This sequence joins TRBV9 and TRBJ2-5; 8 positions match TRBD1. The CDR3 runs 14 residues. With 4 bases clipped from V and 5 bases from J, the junction kept 7 bases outside the gene matches. The germline CDR1 and CDR2 sequences are SGDLS and YYNGEE. The CDR3 DNA reads as TGTGCCAGCAGCCCGGACAGGGTAGCGGAGACCCAGTACTTC. As protein: CASSPDRVAETQYF.

The chain couples TRBV2 to TRBJ1-2; maybe TRBD1 (5 bases). Germline V CDR1 and CDR2: SNHLY, FYNNEI. This CDR3 contains 14 residues. Trimming cost V 3 bases and J 8 bases, with 16 bases left between them. This chain's CDR3 is CASSEGRDEEGYTF. The CDR3 DNA follows: TGTGCCAGCAGTGAGGGGCGTGATGAGGAAGGCTACACCTTC.

Remarks on this clone: The same CDR3 can be traced to other DNA sequences in this sample. The chain is built from TRBV18 and TRBJ2-6; the D gene is possibly TRBD2 (5 bases). V lost 0 bases and J 2 bases, leaving 5 bases between the germline ends. Germline-derived CDR1 and CDR2 are KGHSH and LQKENI. The CDR3 loop spans 15 amino acids. CDR3 nucleotides: TGTGCCAGCTCACCACCCGGGGCTGGGGCCAACGTCCTGACTTTC. Protein product: CASSPPGAGANVLTF.

The chain links TRBV2 to TRBJ2-1; no clear D gene. CDR3 size: 13 residues. V lost 1 base to trimming and J lost 8 bases, with 9 bases between them. From germline, CDR1 is SNHLY and CDR2 FYNNEI. CDR3 coding DNA: TGTGCCAGCAGTGAAGTCTATGGTTATGAGCAGTTCTTC. This encodes CASSEVYGYEQFF.

The CDR3 nucleotides read TGTGCCAGCAGCGTAGCTACAGGGGGGGCCACTGAAGCTTTCTTT. Translation: CASSVATGGATEAFF. The rearrangement joins TRBV9 to TRBJ1-1, with 8 nucleotides matching TRBD1. This CDR3 comprises 15 residues. V dropped 0 bases and J dropped 4; count of bases not matched to a gene: 5. Germline CDR1 SGDLS, CDR2 YYNGEE. The variable domain in full, completed from reference TRBV9 and TRBJ1-1, reads DSGVTQTPKHLITATGQRVTLRCSPRSGDLSVYWYQQSLDQGLQFLIQYYNGEERAKGNILERFSAQQFPDLHSELNLSSLELGDSALYFCASSVATGGATEAFFGQGTRLTVV.

This clone was counted a single time. This chain joins TRBV6-1 and TRBJ2-3, with D perhaps matching TRBD2 (6 bases). Germline-derived CDR1 and CDR2 are MNHNS and SASEGT. The CDR3 covers 14 residues. Trimming took off 5 bases at V and 5 bases at J, with 14 bases between the two ends. The CDR3 nucleotides read TGTGCCAGCAGTCTGCAGGGCGGGGTAGATACGCAGTATTTT. Its translation is CASSLQGGVDTQYF.

Concerning this clone itself: The CDR3 carries no conserved terminal phenylalanine or tryptophan, so it likely arises from a read error. The V gene is TRBV4-2, the J gene TRBJ2-3, with D possibly TRBD2 on 5 matching bases. Trimming took 4 bases from V and 2 from J, leaving 10 bases between them. Germline V gives CDR1 LGHNA, CDR2 YNFKEQ. CDR3 length: 14 amino acids. CDR3 protein: CASSRTRSTDTQYV. CDR3 nucleotides: TGTGCCAGCAGCCGTACTAGATCCACAGATACGCAGTATGTT.

CDR3 coding DNA: TGTGCTTCCTCGTGGGAGGGCCTGAATGAGCAGTTCTTC. Protein product: CASSWEGLNEQFF. V is TRBV19 and J is TRBJ2-1; TRBD2 aligns across 7 bases. Germline V lookup: CDR1 LNHDA, CDR2 SQIVND (reference sequence). The CDR3 is 13 amino acids.

This clone has more than one count but fewer than ten. The J gene is TRBJ2-3, the V gene TRBV7-2, with a tentative D call TRBD2 (6 bases). Germline assignment: CDR1 SGHTA and CDR2 FQGNSA. The CDR3 is made up of 15 amino acids. The germline V and J ends were trimmed by 2 bases and 5 bases, with 14 bases remaining between them. The CDR3 nucleotides are TGTGCCAGCAGCTTATTTTCGACTAGGAGAGATACGCAGTATTTT. Translation gives CASSLFSTRRDTQYF.

The genes are TRBV2 and TRBJ1-1; maybe TRBD1 (5 bases). The ends were cut back, 6 bases at V and 1 base at J, with 15 bases in the middle. Germline CDR1 reads SNHLY; CDR2 reads FYNNEI. The CDR3 consists of 15 residues. The CDR3 here is CASSASIGQNTEAFF. Here the CDR3 DNA reads TGTGCCAGCAGCGCTTCTATTGGACAGAACACTGAAGCTTTCTTT.

V is TRBV6-1 and J is TRBJ2-7, with TRBD1 identical over 9 bases. The CDR3 covers 16 residues. The junction had 10 bases not matched to a gene; V was cut back by 1 base and J by 6 bases. Germline lookup yields CDR1 MNHNS and CDR2 SASEGT. CDR3: CASSEVLPGQGAEQYV. CDR3 coding DNA: TGTGCCAGCAGTGAAGTACTACCGGGACAGGGTGCCGAGCAGTACGTC.